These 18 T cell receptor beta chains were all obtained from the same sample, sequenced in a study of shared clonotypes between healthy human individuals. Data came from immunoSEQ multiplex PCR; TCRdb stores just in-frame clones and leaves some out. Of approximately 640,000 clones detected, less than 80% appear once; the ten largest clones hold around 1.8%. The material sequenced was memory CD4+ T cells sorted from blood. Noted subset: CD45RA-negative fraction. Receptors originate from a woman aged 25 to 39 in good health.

The CDR3 region is CASSLARAELNTGELFF. The CDR3 DNA sequence: TGTGCCAGCAGCTTAGCGCGGGCGGAGTTGAACACCGGGGAGCTGTTTTTT. The chain is built from TRBV7-9 and TRBJ2-2; D perhaps matches TRBD2 (5 bases). CDR1 SEHNR and CDR2 FQNEAQ come from the germline V gene (reference sequence). Trimming took off 0 bases at V and 1 base at J, with 12 bases between the two ends. The CDR3 runs to 17 residues.

CDR3: CASSLRRGTSGSYEQFF. In nucleotides, the CDR3 is TGTGCCAGCAGCTTACGTCGGGGGACTAGCGGGAGCTATGAGCAGTTCTTC. The chain carries TRBV13 and TRBJ2-1; TRBD2 matches at 14 bases. Germline CDR1 reads PRHDT; CDR2 reads FYEKMQ (reference sequence). V was clipped by 2 bases and J by 8 bases; unmatched bases: 8. CDR3 length: 17 amino acids. Full variable domain (remainder filled in from reference TRBV13 and TRBJ2-1): AAGVIQSPRHLIKEKRETATLKCYPIPRHDTVYWYQQGPGQDPQFLISFYEKMQSDKGSIPDRFSAQQFSDYHSELNMSSLELGDSALYFCASSLRRGTSGSYEQFFGPGTRLTVL.

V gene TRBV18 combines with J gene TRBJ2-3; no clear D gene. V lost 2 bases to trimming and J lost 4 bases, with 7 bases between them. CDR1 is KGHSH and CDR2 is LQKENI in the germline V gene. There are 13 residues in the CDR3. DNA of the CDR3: TGTGCCAGCTCACCAATCCAAGCAGATACGCAGTATTTT. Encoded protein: CASSPIQADTQYF.

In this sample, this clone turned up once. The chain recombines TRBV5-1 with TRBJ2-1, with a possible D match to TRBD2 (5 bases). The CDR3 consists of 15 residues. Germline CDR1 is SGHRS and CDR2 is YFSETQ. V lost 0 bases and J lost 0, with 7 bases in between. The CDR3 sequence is CASSLAEGSYNEQFF. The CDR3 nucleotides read TGCGCCAGCAGCTTGGCCGAGGGCTCCTACAATGAGCAGTTCTTC.

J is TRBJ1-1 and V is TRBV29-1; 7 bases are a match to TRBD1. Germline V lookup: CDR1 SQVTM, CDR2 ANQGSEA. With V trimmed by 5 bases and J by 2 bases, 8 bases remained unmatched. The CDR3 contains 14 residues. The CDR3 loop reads CSVTRQGRNTEAFF. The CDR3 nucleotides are TGCAGCGTTACCCGACAGGGAAGAAACACTGAAGCTTTCTTT.

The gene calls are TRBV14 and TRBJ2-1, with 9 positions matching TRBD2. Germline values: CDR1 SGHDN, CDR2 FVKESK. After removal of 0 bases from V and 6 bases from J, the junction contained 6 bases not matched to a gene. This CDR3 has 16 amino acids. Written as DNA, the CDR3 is TGTGCCAGCAGCCAAGATGTTGGTAGCGGGAGCAATGAGCAGTTCTTC. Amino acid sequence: CASSQDVGSGSNEQFF. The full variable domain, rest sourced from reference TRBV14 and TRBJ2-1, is EAGVTQFPSHSVIEKGQTVTLRCDPISGHDNLYWYRRVMGKEIKFLLHFVKESKQDESGMPNNRFLAERTGGTYSTLKVQPAELEDSGVYFCASSQDVGSGSNEQFFGPGTRLTVL.

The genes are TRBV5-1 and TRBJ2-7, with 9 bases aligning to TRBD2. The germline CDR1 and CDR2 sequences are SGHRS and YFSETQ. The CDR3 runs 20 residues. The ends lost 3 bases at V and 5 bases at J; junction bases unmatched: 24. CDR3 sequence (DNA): TGCGCCAGCAGCTCGACTCCGAGGCGCGATTTTAGCGGGAGAACCGACGAGCAGTACTTC. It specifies CASSSTPRRDFSGRTDEQYF.

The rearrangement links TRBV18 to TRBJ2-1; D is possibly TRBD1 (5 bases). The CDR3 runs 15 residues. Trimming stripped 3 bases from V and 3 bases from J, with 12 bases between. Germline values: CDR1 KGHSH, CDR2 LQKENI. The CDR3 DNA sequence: TGTGCCAGCTCACCTAGGCAGGGCTACTACAATGAGCAGTTCTTC. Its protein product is CASSPRQGYYNEQFF.

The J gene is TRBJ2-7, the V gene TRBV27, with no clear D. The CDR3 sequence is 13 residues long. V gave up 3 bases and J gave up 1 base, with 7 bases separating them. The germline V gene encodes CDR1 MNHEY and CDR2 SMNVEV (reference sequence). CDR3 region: CASSLYGSYEQYF. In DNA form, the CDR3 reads TGTGCCAGCAGTTTGTACGGATCCTACGAGCAGTACTTC.

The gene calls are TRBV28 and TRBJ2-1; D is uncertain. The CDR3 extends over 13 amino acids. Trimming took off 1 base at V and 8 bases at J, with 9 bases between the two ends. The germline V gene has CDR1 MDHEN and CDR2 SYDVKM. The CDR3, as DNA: TGTGCCAGCAGTTTATTGGTAGTCCATGAGCAGTTCTTC. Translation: CASSLLVVHEQFF.

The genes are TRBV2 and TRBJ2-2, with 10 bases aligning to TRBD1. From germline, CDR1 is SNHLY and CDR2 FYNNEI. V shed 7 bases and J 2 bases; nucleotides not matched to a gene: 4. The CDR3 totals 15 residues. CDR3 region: CASTPTGGNTGELFF. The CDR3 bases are TGTGCCAGCACCCCGACAGGGGGCAACACCGGGGAGCTGTTTTTT.

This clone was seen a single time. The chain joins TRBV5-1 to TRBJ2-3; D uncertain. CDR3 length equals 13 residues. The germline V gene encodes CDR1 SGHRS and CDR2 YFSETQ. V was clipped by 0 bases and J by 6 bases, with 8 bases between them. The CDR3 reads CASSLGYGDTQYF. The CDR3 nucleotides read TGCGCCAGCAGCTTGGGGTATGGGGATACGCAGTATTTT.

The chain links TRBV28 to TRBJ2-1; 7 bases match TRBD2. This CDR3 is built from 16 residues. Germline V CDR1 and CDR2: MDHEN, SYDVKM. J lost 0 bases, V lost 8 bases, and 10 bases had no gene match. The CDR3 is CASRRAGPSSYNEQFF. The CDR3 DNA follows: TGTGCCAGCCGAAGAGCGGGACCAAGCTCCTACAATGAGCAGTTCTTC. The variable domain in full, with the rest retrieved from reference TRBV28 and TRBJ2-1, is DVKVTQSSRYLVKRTGEKVFLECVQDMDHENMFWYRQDPGLGLRLIYFSYDVKMKEKGDIPEGYSVSREKKERFSLILESASTNQTSMYLCASRRAGPSSYNEQFFGPGTRLTVL.

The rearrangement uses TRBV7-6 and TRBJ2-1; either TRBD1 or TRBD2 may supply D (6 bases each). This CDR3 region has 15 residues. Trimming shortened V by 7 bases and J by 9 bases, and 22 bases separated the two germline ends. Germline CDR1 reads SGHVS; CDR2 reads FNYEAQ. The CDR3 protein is CASTAELGGGREQFF. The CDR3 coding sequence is TGTGCCAGCACGGCAGAACTGGGTGGGGGGCGTGAGCAGTTCTTC.

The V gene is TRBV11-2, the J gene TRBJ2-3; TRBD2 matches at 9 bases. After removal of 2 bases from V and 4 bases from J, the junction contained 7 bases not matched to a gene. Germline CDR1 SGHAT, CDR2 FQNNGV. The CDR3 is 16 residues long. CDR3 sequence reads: CASSLQLAGASDTQYF. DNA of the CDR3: TGTGCCAGCAGCTTACAATTAGCGGGAGCCTCAGATACGCAGTATTTT.

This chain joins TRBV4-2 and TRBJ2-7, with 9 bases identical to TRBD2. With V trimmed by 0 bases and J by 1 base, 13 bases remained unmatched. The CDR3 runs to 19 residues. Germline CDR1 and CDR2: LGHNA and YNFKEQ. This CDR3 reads CASSQDTGSGSLRSYEQYF. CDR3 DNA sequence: TGTGCCAGCAGCCAAGATACGGGTAGCGGGAGTCTTAGGTCCTACGAGCAGTACTTC.

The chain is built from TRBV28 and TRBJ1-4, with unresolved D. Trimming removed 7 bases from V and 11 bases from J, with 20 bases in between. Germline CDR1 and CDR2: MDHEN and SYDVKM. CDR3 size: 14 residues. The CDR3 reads CASNTNTSPRKLFF. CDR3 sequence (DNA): TGTGCCAGCAACACCAACACCTCCCCTCGCAAACTGTTTTTT.

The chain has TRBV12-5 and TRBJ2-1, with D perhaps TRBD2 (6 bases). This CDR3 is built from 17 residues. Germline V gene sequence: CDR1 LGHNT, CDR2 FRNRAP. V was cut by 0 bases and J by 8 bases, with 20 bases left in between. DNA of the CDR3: TGTGCTAGTGGTTTGGTACTCCCGGGACTCAGTAAGTATGAGCAGTTCTTC. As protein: CASGLVLPGLSKYEQFF.